The rows below give T cell receptor beta chains drawn from one sample of a study of identical twins. MiXCR was run by TCRdb on the 5' RACE reads, yielding one entry per CDR3 protein. Of roughly 630,000 distinct CDR3 sequences listed, 7% to 7.5% are singletons. The sample was also reused in another study, on yellow fever vaccine responses in identical twins.

Sequenced: PBMCs. The receptors come from a woman between 18 and 29 years old in good health. The CDR3 runs from the conserved cysteine through the conserved F or W. D genes are given only for firm matches. Clone size is stated in some rows and not others, as once, few, many or a class when expanded.

>NA|many|TRBJ2-2|TRBV29-1
TGCAGCGTTGCCCCTTCCGAGAATGGGGCCGGGGAGCTGTTTTTT
CSVAPSENGAGELFF
>TRBD2|many|TRBJ2-6|TRBV6-1
TGTGCCAGCAGCACGGGGGGCTCTGGGGCCAACGTCCTGACTTTC
CASSTGGSGANVLTF
>NA|NA|TRBJ2-3|TRBV6-5
TGTGCCAGCAGTTACCATAGTCAGGCAGATACGCAGTATTTT
CASSYHSQADTQYF
>NA|many|TRBJ2-7|TRBV4-1
TGCGCCAGCAGCCTCGGGTCAGATTCCTCCTACGAGCAGTACTTC
CASSLGSDSSYEQYF
>NA|few|TRBJ2-3|TRBV10-3
TGTGCCATCAGTGAAGCGGGTCCCGATACGCAGTATTTT
CAISEAGPDTQYF
>TRBD1|NA|TRBJ2-7|TRBV5-1
TGCGCCAGCAGCTTGGCTGGGACAGAGGCAACCGAGCAGTACTTC
CASSLAGTEATEQYF
>NA|NA|TRBJ1-2|TRBV6-5
TGTGCCAGCAATTTGGGTGAGGGGTTTAATCGCTATGGCTACACCTTC
CASNLGEGFNRYGYTF
>TRBD2|NA|TRBJ2-3|TRBV20-1
TGCAGTGCTCTAGAGCGGGGAAGAGTGACAGATACGCAGTATTTT
CSALERGRVTDTQYF
>NA|few|TRBJ2-1|TRBV7-9
TGTGCCAGCAGTCCAAAAGTCCTTTCCTCCTACAATGAGCAGTTCTTC
CASSPKVLSSYNEQFF
>TRBD2|NA|TRBJ2-3|TRBV12-3/TRBV12-4
TGTGCCAGCAGTATGATGACTAGCGTCAGCACAGATACGCAGTATTTT
CASSMMTSVSTDTQYF
>TRBD1|few|TRBJ1-1|TRBV20-1
TGCAGTGCCCACAAACCGGGACAGGCGAACACTGAAGCTTTCTTT
CSAHKPGQANTEAFF
>NA|many|TRBJ1-2|TRBV12-3/TRBV12-4
TGTGCCAGCAGTTTCATTGGCAGGTCAAATGGCTACACCTTC
CASSFIGRSNGYTF
>TRBD1|many|TRBJ1-6|TRBV10-3
TGTGCCATCAATGGACAGGGGGCTTCACCCCTCCACTTT
CAINGQGASPLHF
>NA|many|TRBJ2-5|TRBV6-1
TGTGCCAGCAGCGAAATAACAGGGATTGGGGAGACCCAGTACTTC
CASSEITGIGETQYF
>NA|many|TRBJ2-1|TRBV12-3/TRBV12-4
TGTGCCAGCGCTAGTTCCTACAATGAGCAGTTCTTC
CASASSYNEQFF
>TRBD2|NA|TRBJ2-1|TRBV29-1
TGCAGCGTTGAATCCCAGCGGGGGGGCAATGAGCAGTTCTTC
CSVESQRGGNEQFF
>TRBD1|many|TRBJ1-1|TRBV6-5
TGTGCCAGCAGTTCATCCCCAGGGGGAGCTTTCTTT
CASSSSPGGAFF
>NA|few|TRBJ2-1|TRBV4-2
TGTGCCAGCAGCCAAGATGCCGCTCTCGAAGAGCAGTTCTTC
CASSQDAALEEQFF
>TRBD1|few|TRBJ2-3|TRBV6-1
TGTGCCAGCAGAGTCCGGGACAGGGGTCTGAATACGCAGTATTTT
CASRVRDRGLNTQYF
>TRBD2|few|TRBJ2-7|TRBV6-5
TGTGCCAGCAGTTACTCGAAGGGGACTAGCGGGAGACTTTACGAGCAGTACTTC
CASSYSKGTSGRLYEQYF
>TRBD1|many|TRBJ1-2|TRBV5-6
TGTGCCAGCAGACCCCGGGGACAGGGAGTGGGAGGCTACACCTTC
CASRPRGQGVGGYTF
>TRBD1|few|TRBJ2-1|TRBV7-2
TGTGCCAGCAGCTTCGGACAGGGGGCGACTGAGCAGTTCTTC
CASSFGQGATEQFF
>NA|NA|TRBJ2-1|TRBV28
TGTGCCAGCAGTCTGGGGGGAGGCACCACCCAGTTCTTC
CASSLGGGTTQFF
>TRBD1|few|TRBJ2-7|TRBV5-1
TGCGCCAGCAGCTTAGGATCCACAGGGGGCCTAACCTACGAGCAGTACTTC
CASSLGSTGGLTYEQYF
>NA|NA|TRBJ1-5|TRBV4-1
TGCGCCAGCAGCCCGGACATGCTGGGTCAGCCCCAGCATTTT
CASSPDMLGQPQHF
>TRBD2|NA|TRBJ2-7|TRBV20-1
TGCAGTGCTCCAACCCCTGCGGGAGTTCCCTACGAGCAGTACTTC
CSAPTPAGVPYEQYF
>NA|NA|TRBJ1-3|TRBV20-1
TGCAGTGCTAGAGAGGGCCTAAGAAACACCATATATTTT
CSAREGLRNTIYF
>TRBD1|few|TRBJ2-1|TRBV12-3/TRBV12-4
TGTGCCAGCAGTTACGGGACAGGGAAGCAGTTCTTC
CASSYGTGKQFF
>NA|few|TRBJ2-3|TRBV12-3/TRBV12-4
TGTGCCAGCAGTTTAGAGGCCGGGGTGGGCCCAGATACGCAGTATTTT
CASSLEAGVGPDTQYF
>NA|few|TRBJ1-2|TRBV24-1
TGTGCCACCAGTGATTTGGGGGCGGATGGCTACACCTTC
CATSDLGADGYTF
>NA|NA|TRBJ2-1|TRBV5-8
TGTGCCAGCAGCCCTGGGCTCTACAGTGAGCAGTTCTTC
CASSPGLYSEQFF
>NA|many|TRBJ1-1|TRBV5-1
TGCGCCAGCAGCTTGAGAAGGGGTGGTTTGGACACTGAAGCTTTCTTT
CASSLRRGGLDTEAFF
>NA|NA|TRBJ1-1|TRBV12-3/TRBV12-4
TGTGCCAGCAGTCTCAACTGGGGGATGAACACTGAAGCTTTCTTT
CASSLNWGMNTEAFF
>TRBD1|NA|TRBJ2-3|TRBV7-2
TGTGCCAGCAGCCCCGGTAGGGACAGGGGAACAGATACGCAGTATTTT
CASSPGRDRGTDTQYF
>NA|many|TRBJ2-5|TRBV6-5
TGTGCCAGCAGTTTAGGGAACCAAGAGACCCAGTACTTC
CASSLGNQETQYF
>NA|many|TRBJ2-1|TRBV5-1
TGCGCCAGCAGCCTCTTCGGGGATGAGCAGTTCTTC
CASSLFGDEQFF
>NA|once|TRBJ2-2|TRBV19
TGTGCCAGTAGTTTGGGCTACTCAAACACCGGGGAGCTGTTTTTT
CASSLGYSNTGELFF
>TRBD2|many|TRBJ2-5|TRBV2
TGTGCCAGCAGTTTAATCCTAGCGGGAGAGACCCAGTACTTC
CASSLILAGETQYF
>NA|NA|TRBJ1-4|TRBV11-2
TGTGCCAGCAGCTTAAAGCTCCCCAGTGAAAAACTGTTTTTT
CASSLKLPSEKLFF
>NA|NA|TRBJ1-3|TRBV2
TGTGCCAGCAGTGAGTGGGACATTGCTAGCAACACCATATATTTT
CASSEWDIASNTIYF
>TRBD1|NA|TRBJ1-3|TRBV20-1
TGCAGTGCTTCCAGGACAGGGGTTGGAAACACCATATATTTT
CSASRTGVGNTIYF
>TRBD1|NA|TRBJ2-3|TRBV27
TGTGCCAGCAGTTCCCATCCAGGGGGCGCGGGCACAGATACGCAGTATTTT
CASSSHPGGAGTDTQYF
>NA|NA|TRBJ2-1|TRBV5-1
TGCGCCAGCAGTTTGGCCCTACTGGGATACAATGAGCAGTTCTTC
CASSLALLGYNEQFF
>NA|few|TRBJ2-2|TRBV6-1
TGTGCCAGCAGTCCCGGGGCCCGGACCCCAGGGTCCGGGGAGCTGTTTTTT
CASSPGARTPGSGELFF
>NA|few|TRBJ2-1|TRBV29-1
TGCAGCGTTGAGACGGCTAGCAGGGTCGATGAGCAGTTCTTC
CSVETASRVDEQFF
>NA|many|TRBJ2-3|TRBV10-3
TGTGCCATCAGTGACAACCTGAGCACAGATACGCAGTATTTT
CAISDNLSTDTQYF
>TRBD2|NA|TRBJ2-3|TRBV24-1
TGTGCCACCAGTGACCCCCCGCTACTAGCGGGGGGCCTCACAGATACGCAGTATTTT
CATSDPPLLAGGLTDTQYF
>TRBD1|many|TRBJ2-5|TRBV28
TGTGCCAGCAGTTTCGGACAGGTCCAAGAGACCCAGTACTTC
CASSFGQVQETQYF
>NA|NA|TRBJ1-1|TRBV29-1
TGCAGCGTTGTCTCGAGGGACGACACTGAAGCTTTCTTT
CSVVSRDDTEAFF
>NA|many|TRBJ2-7|TRBV29-1
TGCAGCGTTGTAGGTGGGGGGCGCGTCTACGAGCAGTACTTC
CSVVGGGRVYEQYF
>NA|NA|TRBJ2-1|TRBV2
TGTGCCAGCAGGGGAGGGTGGCAGGGGAATGAGCAGTTCTTC
CASRGGWQGNEQFF